A single sample is the source of the 8 T cell receptor beta chains below, sequenced in a study of regulatory T cells in long-lasting Graves disease (dated by TCRdb to the early 2020s). Interpreted using the paper, the time point label stands for: persistent/refractory GD, antithyroid drugs over 5 years with positive TRAb. RNA was extracted from PBMCs in TRIzol for both TCR sequencing and RNA sequencing. The library was prepared using multiplex PCR. The run used an Illumina HiSeq 4000. iRepertoire HTBI primers and Arm-PCR amplification of CDR3 regions were used to construct TCR beta libraries. TCRdb handled the public reads itself, with Q25 trimming in fastp and clone calling in MiXCR, and kept productive beta chains. All rows with the same CDR3 protein become a single entry with the most common DNA and genes. This sample has approximately 400,000 distinct CDR3 sequences in its table, and less than 25% of those were observed once. Around 20% of the sample is taken by the ten largest.

Sequences were derived from peripheral blood mononuclear cells (PBMCs), sampled when the disease was refractory, from a patient treated with antithyroid drugs. Receptors originate from a female donor with Graves disease.

The chain links TRBV20-1 to TRBJ2-7, with no clear D. The CDR3 contains 12 residues. Deletions cut 6 bases from V and 2 bases from J, with 11 bases between. CDR1 is DFQATT, CDR2 SNEGSKA, per germline (reference sequence). CDR3 region: CSATNGAYEQYF. In DNA, the CDR3 is TGCAGTGCAACAAATGGGGCCTACGAGCAGTACTTC.

This clonotype appeared a few times. The chain employs TRBV13 and TRBJ2-7; 14 bases map to TRBD2. There are 15 residues in the CDR3. Germline V gives CDR1 PRHDT, CDR2 FYEKMQ (reference sequence). Germline trimming cut 0 bases from V and 7 bases from J; bases unmatched to any gene: 2. The CDR3 coding sequence is TGTGCCAGCAGCTTAGGGGGACTAGCGGGAGAGGAGCAGTACTTC. Residues: CASSLGGLAGEEQYF.

This clonotype was picked up a small number of times. J is TRBJ2-5 and V is TRBV30, with TRBD1 matching 9 bases. The CDR3 is 15 residues long. J was trimmed by 5 bases and V by 0 bases; bases with no gene match: 7. Germline V CDR1 and CDR2: GTSNPN, SVGIG (reference sequence). Written as DNA, the CDR3 is TGTGCCTGGAGTGTAGGGACAGGGAGTGGGGAGACCCAGTACTTC. This encodes CAWSVGTGSGETQYF.

The table lists this clonotype with many counts. V usage is TRBV27 and J usage is TRBJ2-5; D may be TRBD1 or TRBD2 (5 bases each). Germline V gene lookup returns CDR1 MNHEY and CDR2 SMNVEV (reference sequence). This CDR3 has 18 amino acids. V gave up 6 bases and J gave up 4 bases, with 27 bases separating them. CDR3 sequence (DNA): TGTGCCAGCAGCCCCACTGCAACCCCAAGATCTGGGGGAGAGACCCAGTACTTC. Translation gives CASSPTATPRSGGETQYF.

The table lists this clonotype with many counts. This chain uses TRBV29-1 with TRBJ1-2; D may be TRBD1 (5 bases). Germline V gene lookup returns CDR1 SQVTM and CDR2 ANQGSEA. The CDR3 length is 15 residues. Trimming pared 3 bases from V and 0 bases from J, leaving 14 bases between. The CDR3 spells CSVDLGAATNYGYTF. The CDR3 DNA reads as TGCAGCGTTGACCTCGGGGCAGCGACTAACTATGGCTACACCTTC. Full variable domain (remainder filled in from reference TRBV29-1 and TRBJ1-2): SAVISQKPSRDICQRGTSLTIQCQVDSQVTMMFWYRQQPGQSLTLIATANQGSEATYESGFVIDKFPISRPNLTFSTLTVSNMSPEDSSIYLCSVDLGAATNYGYTFGSGTRLTVV.

This clonotype was seen repeatedly, ten times or more. V is TRBV28 and J is TRBJ2-4; no clear D. The ends were cut back, 3 bases at V and 6 bases at J, with 3 bases in the middle. CDR1 and CDR2 (germline): MDHEN, SYDVKM. The CDR3 is made up of 11 amino acids. CDR3 region: CASSFLNIQYF. Written as DNA, the CDR3 is TGTGCCAGCAGTTTTTTAAACATTCAGTACTTC.

This clonotype was seen at least ten times. V usage is TRBV6-1 and J usage is TRBJ2-7; 10 bases are shared with TRBD2. V was clipped by 8 bases and J by 6 bases; unmatched bases: 10. CDR3 length equals 14 residues. Looked up from germline, CDR1 is MNHNS and CDR2 is SASEGT. CDR3 coding DNA: TGTGCCAGCCTCCTGACTAGCGGGCTTTCCGAGCAGTACTTC. Translating it yields CASLLTSGLSEQYF.

Concerning this clonotype: Germline is not matched at one junction end, which may reflect a read error. The CDR3: CPSSLQGLNSNQPQHF. The CDR3 DNA sequence: TGTCCCAGCAGTTTACAGGGGTTGAATAGCAATCAGCCCCAGCATTTT. V gene TRBV27 combines with J gene TRBJ1-5; TRBD1 aligns across 7 bases. The V gene's germline CDR1 is MNHEY and CDR2 SMNVEV (reference sequence). This CDR3 comprises 16 residues.